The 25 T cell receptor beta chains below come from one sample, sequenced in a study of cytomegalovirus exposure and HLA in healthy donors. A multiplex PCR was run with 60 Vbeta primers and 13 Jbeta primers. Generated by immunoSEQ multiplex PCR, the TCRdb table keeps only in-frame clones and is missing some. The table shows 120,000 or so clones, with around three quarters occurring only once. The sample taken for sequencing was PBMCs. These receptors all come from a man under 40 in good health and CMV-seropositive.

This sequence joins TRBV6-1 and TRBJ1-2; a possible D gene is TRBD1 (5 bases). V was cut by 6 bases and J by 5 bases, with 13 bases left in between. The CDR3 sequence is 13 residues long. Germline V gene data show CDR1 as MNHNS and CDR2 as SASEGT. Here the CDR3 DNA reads TGTGCCAGCAGAGACAGAGAAACTTATGGCTACACCTTC. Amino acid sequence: CASRDRETYGYTF.

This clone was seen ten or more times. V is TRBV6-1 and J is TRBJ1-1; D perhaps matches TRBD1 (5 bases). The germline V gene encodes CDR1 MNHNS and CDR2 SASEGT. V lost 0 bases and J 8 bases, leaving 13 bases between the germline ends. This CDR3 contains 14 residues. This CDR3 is CASSEAGQGLEAFF. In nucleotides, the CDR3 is TGTGCCAGCAGTGAAGCAGGGCAGGGCTTAGAAGCTTTCTTT.

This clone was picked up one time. The CDR3 region is CASRTGTGSYEQYF. The DNA for the CDR3 is TGTGCCAGCAGAACCGGGACAGGCTCCTACGAGCAGTACTTC. The gene calls are TRBV2 and TRBJ2-7, with 8 bases identical to TRBD1. The CDR3 spans 14 residues. The germline gives CDR1 SNHLY, CDR2 FYNNEI. V was clipped by 6 bases and J by 0 bases; unmatched bases: 4. The full variable domain, with the rest looked up from reference TRBV2 and TRBJ2-7, is EPEVTQTPSHQVTQMGQEVILRCVPISNHLYFYWYRQILGQKVEFLVSFYNNEISEKSEIFDDQFSVERPDGSNFTLKIRSTKLEDSAMYFCASRTGTGSYEQYFGPGTRLTVT.

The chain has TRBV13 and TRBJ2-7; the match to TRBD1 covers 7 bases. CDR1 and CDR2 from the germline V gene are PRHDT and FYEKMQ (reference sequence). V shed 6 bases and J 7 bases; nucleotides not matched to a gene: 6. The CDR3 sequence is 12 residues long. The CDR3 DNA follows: TGTGCCAGCAGTTTCCAGGGGGAGGAGCAGTACTTC. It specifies CASSFQGEEQYF.

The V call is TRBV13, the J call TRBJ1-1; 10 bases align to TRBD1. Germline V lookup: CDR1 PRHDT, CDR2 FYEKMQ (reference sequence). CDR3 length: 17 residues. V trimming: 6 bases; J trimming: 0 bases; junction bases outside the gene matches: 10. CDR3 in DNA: TGTGCCAGCAGTGGCCTCGGGACAGGGGCCGTGAACACTGAAGCTTTCTTT. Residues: CASSGLGTGAVNTEAFF.

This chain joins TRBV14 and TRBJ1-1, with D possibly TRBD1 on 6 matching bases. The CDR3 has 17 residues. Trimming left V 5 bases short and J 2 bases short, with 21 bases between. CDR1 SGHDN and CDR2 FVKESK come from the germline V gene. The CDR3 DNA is TGTGCCAGCAGCAACCGGGACAACCTTTTGGCAAACACTGAAGCTTTCTTT. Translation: CASSNRDNLLANTEAFF.

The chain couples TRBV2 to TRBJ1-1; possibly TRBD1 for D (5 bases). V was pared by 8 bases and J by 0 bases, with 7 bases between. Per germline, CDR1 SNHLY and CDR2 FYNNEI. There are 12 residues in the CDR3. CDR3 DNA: TGTGCCAGCGGGGCGTTGAACACTGAAGCTTTCTTT. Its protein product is CASGALNTEAFF.

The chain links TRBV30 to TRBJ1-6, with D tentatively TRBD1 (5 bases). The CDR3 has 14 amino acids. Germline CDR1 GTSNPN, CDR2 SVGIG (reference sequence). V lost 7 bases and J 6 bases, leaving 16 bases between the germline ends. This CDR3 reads CAYSITGGNSPLHF. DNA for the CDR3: TGTGCCTATTCGATCACCGGGGGTAATTCACCCCTCCACTTT.

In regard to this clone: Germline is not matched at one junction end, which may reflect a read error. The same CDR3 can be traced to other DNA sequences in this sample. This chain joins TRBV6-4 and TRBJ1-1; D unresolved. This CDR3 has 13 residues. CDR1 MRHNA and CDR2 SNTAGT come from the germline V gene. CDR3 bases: TGTGCCAGCGCCCGGGAGGTGAACACCGAAGCTTTCTTT. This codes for CASAREVNTEAFF.

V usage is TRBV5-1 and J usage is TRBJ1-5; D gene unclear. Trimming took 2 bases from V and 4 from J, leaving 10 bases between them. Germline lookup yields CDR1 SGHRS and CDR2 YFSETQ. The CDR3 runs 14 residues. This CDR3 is CASSFGGRNQPQHF. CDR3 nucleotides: TGCGCCAGCAGCTTCGGCGGCAGAAATCAGCCCCAGCATTTT.

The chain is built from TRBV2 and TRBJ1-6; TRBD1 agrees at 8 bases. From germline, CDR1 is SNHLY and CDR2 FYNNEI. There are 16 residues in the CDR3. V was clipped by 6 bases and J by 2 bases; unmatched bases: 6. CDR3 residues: CASSEQGGPYNSPLHF. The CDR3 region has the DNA TGTGCCAGCAGCGAACAGGGGGGCCCCTATAATTCACCCCTCCACTTT.

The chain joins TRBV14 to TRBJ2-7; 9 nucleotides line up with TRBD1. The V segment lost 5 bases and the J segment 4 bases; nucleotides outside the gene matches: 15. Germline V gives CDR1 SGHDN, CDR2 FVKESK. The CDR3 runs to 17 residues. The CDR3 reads CASSSRTGDWVFYEQYF. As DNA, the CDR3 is TGTGCCAGCAGCTCACGGACAGGGGATTGGGTCTTTTACGAGCAGTACTTC.

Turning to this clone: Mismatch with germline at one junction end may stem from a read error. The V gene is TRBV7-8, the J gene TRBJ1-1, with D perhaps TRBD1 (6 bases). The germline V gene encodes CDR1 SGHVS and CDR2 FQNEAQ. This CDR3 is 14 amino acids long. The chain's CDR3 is CASTLGGLTTEAFF. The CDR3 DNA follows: TGTGCCAGCACCTTAGGGGGACTTACCACTGAAGCTTTCTTT. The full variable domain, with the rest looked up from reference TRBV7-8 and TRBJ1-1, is GAGVSQSPRYKVAKRGQDVALRCDPISGHVSLFWYQQALGQGPEFLTYFQNEAQLDKSGLPSDRFFAERPEGSVSTLKIQRTQQEDSAVYLCASTLGGLTTEAFFGQGTRLTVV.

In DNA form, the CDR3 reads TGTGCCAGCAGCTCTACTAGCACAGATACGCAGTATTTT. Residues: CASSSTSTDTQYF. The chain employs TRBV5-6 and TRBJ2-3, with unresolved D. The length of the CDR3 is 13 residues. The ends were cut back, 3 bases at V and 0 bases at J, with 5 bases in the middle. The germline V gene has CDR1 SGHDT and CDR2 YYEEEE. Drawing the rest from reference TRBV5-6 and TRBJ2-3, the complete variable domain is DAGVTQSPTHLIKTRGQQVTLRCSPKSGHDTVSWYQQALGQGPQFIFQYYEEEERQRGNFPDRFSGHQFPNYSSELNVNALLLGDSALYLCASSSTSTDTQYFGPGTRLTVL.

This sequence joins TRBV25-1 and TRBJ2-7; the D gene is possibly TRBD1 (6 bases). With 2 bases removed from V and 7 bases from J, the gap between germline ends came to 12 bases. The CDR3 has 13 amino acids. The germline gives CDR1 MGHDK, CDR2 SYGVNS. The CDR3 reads CASSEGTPREQYF. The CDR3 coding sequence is TGTGCCAGCAGTGAAGGGACACCCAGGGAGCAGTACTTC.

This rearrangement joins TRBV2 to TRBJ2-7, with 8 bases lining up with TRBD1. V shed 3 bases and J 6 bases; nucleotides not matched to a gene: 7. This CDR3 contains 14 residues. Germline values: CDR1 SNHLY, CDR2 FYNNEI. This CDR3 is CASSEDRVMGEQYF. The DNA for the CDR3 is TGTGCCAGCAGTGAGGACAGGGTGATGGGCGAGCAGTACTTC. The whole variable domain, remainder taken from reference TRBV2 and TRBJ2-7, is EPEVTQTPSHQVTQMGQEVILRCVPISNHLYFYWYRQILGQKVEFLVSFYNNEISEKSEIFDDQFSVERPDGSNFTLKIRSTKLEDSAMYFCASSEDRVMGEQYFGPGTRLTVT.

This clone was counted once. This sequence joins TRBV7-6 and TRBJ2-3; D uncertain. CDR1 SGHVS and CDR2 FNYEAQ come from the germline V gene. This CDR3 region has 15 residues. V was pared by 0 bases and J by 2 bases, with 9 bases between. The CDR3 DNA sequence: TGTGCCAGCAGCTTAGCCCCAACAGACACAGATACGCAGTATTTT. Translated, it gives CASSLAPTDTDTQYF.

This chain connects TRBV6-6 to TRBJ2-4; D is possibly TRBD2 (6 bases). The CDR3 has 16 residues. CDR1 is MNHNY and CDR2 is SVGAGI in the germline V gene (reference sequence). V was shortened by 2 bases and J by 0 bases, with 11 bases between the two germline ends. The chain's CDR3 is CASSYGSSEAKNIQYF. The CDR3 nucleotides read TGTGCCAGCAGTTACGGGTCTAGCGAAGCCAAAAACATTCAGTACTTC.

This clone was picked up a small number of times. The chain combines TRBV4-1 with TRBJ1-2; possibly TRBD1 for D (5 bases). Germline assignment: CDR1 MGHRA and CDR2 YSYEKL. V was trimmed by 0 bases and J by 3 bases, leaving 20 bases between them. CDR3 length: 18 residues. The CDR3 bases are TGCGCCAGCAGCCAAGATCGGTTCTGGCACAGGAAGGACTATGGCTACACCTTC. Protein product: CASSQDRFWHRKDYGYTF.

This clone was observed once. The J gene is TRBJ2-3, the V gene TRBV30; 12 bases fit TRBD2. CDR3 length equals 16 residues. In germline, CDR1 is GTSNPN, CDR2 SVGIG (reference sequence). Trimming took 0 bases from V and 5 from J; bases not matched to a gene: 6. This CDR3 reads CAWSVGTSGLGDTQYF. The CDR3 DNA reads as TGTGCCTGGAGTGTAGGGACTAGCGGGTTAGGAGATACGCAGTATTTT. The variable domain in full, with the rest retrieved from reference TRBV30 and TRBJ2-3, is SQTIHQWPATLVQPVGSPLSLECTVEGTSNPNLYWYRQAAGRGLQLLFYSVGIGQISSEVPQNLSASRPQDRQFILSSKKLLLSDSGFYLCAWSVGTSGLGDTQYFGPGTRLTVL.

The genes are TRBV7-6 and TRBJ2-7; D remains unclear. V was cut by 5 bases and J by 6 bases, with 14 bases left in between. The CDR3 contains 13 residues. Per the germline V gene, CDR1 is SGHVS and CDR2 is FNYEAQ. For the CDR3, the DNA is TGTGCCAGCAGCGCCTCCGTAACTTCCGAGCAGTACTTC. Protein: CASSASVTSEQYF.

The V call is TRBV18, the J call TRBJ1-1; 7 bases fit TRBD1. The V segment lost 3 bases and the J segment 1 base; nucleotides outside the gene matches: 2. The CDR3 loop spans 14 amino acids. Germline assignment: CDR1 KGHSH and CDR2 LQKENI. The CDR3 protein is CASSPDRSNTEAFF. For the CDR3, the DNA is TGTGCCAGCTCACCGGACAGGTCGAACACTGAAGCTTTCTTT.

CDR3 in DNA: TGTGCCACCAGCAGGGGAATAGGACTAGCGGGAGACAAGAAGGAGCTGTTTTTT. The encoded protein is CATSRGIGLAGDKKELFF. The chain joins TRBV15 to TRBJ2-2, with 13 bases aligning to TRBD2. The germline V gene has CDR1 LNHNV and CDR2 YYDKDF (reference sequence). Unmatched junction bases numbered 14, after V lost 3 bases and J lost 10 bases. This CDR3 is built from 18 residues.

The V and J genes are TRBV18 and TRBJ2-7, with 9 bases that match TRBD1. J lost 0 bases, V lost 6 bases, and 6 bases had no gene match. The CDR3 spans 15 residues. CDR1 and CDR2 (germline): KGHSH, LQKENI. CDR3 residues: CASSRTGAISYEQYF. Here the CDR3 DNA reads TGTGCCAGCTCCCGGACAGGGGCTATCTCCTACGAGCAGTACTTC.

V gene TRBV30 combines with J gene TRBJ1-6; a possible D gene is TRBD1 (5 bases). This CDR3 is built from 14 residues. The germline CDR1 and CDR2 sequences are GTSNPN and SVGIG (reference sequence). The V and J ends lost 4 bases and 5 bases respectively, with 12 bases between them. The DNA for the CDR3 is TGTGCCTGGAAACAAGACAGTCATAATTCACCCCTCCACTTT. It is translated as CAWKQDSHNSPLHF.